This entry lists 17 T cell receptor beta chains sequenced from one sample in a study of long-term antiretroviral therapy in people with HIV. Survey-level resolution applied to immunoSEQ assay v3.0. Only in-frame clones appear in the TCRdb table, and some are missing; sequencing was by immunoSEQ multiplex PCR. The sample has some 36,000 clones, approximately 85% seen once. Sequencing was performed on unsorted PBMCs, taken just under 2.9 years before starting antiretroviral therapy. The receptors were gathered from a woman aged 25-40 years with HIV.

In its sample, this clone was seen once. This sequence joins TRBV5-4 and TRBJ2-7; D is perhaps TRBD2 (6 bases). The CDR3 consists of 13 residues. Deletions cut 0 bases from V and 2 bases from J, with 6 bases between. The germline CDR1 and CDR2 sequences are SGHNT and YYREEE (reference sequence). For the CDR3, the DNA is TGTGCCAGCAGCTTGGGGAGGGCCTACGAGCAGTACTTC. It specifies CASSLGRAYEQYF.

The CDR3 is CASRGLGQLNTEAFF. CDR3 in DNA: TGTGCCAGCAGGGGATTGGGACAGTTGAACACTGAAGCTTTCTTT. The chain joins TRBV28 to TRBJ1-1; 7 nucleotides match TRBD1. V shed 6 bases, J shed 0 bases, and the junction held 7 bases outside the gene matches. Germline V CDR1 and CDR2: MDHEN, SYDVKM. The CDR3 is made up of 15 amino acids.

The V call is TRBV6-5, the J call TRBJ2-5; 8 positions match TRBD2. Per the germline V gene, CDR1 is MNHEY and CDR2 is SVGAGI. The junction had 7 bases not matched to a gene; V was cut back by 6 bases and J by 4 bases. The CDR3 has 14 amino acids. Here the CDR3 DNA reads TGTGCCAGCAGATGGGGGGGGACTAGAGAGACCCAGTACTTC. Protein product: CASRWGGTRETQYF.

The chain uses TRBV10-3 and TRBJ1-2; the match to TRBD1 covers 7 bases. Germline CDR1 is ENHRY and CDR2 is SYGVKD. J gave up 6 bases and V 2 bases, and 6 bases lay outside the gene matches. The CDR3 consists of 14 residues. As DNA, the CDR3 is TGTGCCATCAGTGAGCGACAGGGTGAAGATGGCTACACCTTC. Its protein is CAISERQGEDGYTF.

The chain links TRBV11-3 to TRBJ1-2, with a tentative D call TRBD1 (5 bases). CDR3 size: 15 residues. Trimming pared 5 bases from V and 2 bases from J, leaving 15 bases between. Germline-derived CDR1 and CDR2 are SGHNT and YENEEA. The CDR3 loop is CASSHTHGANYGYTF. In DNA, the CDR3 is TGTGCCAGCAGCCATACGCATGGGGCAAACTATGGCTACACCTTC.

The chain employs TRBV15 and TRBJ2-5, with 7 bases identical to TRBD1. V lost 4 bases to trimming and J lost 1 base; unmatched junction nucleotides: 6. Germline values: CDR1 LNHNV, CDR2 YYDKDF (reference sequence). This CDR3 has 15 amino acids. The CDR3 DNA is TGTGCCACCAGCAAACCCGGGACAGCCCAAGAGACCCAGTACTTC. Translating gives CATSKPGTAQETQYF.

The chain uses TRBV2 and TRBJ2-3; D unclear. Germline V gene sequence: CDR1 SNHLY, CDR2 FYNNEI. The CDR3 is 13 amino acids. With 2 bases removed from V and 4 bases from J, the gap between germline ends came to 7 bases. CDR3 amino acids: CASSERLSDTQYF. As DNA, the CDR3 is TGTGCCAGCAGTGAAAGGTTGTCAGATACGCAGTATTTT.

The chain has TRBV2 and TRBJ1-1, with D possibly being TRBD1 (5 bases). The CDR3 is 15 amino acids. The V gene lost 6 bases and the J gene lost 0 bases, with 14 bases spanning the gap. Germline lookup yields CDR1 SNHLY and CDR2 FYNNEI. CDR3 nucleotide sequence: TGTGCCAGCAGGGGGGTCAGCACCATGAACACTGAAGCTTTCTTT. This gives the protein CASRGVSTMNTEAFF.

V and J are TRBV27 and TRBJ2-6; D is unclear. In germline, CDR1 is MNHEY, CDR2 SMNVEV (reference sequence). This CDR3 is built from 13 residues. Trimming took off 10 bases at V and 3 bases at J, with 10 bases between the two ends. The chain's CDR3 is CATRVFGANVLTF. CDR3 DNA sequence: TGTGCCACCCGGGTTTTTGGGGCCAACGTCCTGACTTTC.

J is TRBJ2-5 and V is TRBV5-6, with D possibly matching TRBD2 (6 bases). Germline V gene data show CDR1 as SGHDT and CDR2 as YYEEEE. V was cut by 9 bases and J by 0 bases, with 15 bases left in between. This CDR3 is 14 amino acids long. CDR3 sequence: CATQTREDQETQYF. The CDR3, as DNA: TGTGCCACCCAAACCAGGGAGGACCAAGAGACCCAGTACTTC.

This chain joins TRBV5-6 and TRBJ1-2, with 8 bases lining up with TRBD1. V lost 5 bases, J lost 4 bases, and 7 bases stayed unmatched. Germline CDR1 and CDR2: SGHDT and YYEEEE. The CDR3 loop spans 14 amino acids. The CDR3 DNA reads TGTGCCAGCAGACCCGACAGGGGACTCTATGGCTACACCTTC. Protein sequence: CASRPDRGLYGYTF.

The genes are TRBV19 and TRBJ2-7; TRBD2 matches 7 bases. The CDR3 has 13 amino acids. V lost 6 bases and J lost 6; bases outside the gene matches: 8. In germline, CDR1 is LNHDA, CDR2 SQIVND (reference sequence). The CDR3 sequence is CASSDSGVGEQYF. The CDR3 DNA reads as TGTGCCAGTAGCGACAGCGGGGTCGGCGAGCAGTACTTC.

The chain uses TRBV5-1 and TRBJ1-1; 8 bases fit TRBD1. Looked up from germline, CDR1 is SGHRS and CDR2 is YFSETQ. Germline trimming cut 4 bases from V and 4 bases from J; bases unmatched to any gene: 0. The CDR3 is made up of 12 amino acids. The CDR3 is CASSTGGTEAFF. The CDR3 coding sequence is TGCGCCAGCAGCACAGGGGGCACTGAAGCTTTCTTT.

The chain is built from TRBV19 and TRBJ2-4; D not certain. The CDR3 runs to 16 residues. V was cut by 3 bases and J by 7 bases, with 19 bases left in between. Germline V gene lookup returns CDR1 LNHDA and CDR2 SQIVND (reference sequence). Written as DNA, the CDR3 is TGTGCCAGTAGTATCCAAGGGCAGGAATTACGGAACATTCAGTACTTC. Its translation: CASSIQGQELRNIQYF.

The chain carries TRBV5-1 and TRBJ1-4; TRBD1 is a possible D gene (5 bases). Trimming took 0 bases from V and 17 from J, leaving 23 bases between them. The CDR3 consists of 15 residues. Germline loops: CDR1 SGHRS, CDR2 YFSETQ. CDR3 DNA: TGCGCCAGCAGCTTGGAAGGTGCGGGTGCCCGACAGATCTTTTTT. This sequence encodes CASSLEGAGARQIFF.

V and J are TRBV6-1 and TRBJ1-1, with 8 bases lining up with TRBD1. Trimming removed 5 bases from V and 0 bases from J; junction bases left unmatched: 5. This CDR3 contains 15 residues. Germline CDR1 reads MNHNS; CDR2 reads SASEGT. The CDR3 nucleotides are TGTGCCAGCAGTTCTCAGACAGGGGTGAACACTGAAGCTTTCTTT. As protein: CASSSQTGVNTEAFF.

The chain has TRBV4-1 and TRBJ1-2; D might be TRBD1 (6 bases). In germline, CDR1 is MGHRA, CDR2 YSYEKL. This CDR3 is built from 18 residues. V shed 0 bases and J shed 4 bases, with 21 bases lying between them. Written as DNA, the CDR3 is TGCGCCAGCAGCCAAGAGGGACACGGGAACAAAGCCTTCTATGGCTACACCTTC. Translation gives CASSQEGHGNKAFYGYTF.